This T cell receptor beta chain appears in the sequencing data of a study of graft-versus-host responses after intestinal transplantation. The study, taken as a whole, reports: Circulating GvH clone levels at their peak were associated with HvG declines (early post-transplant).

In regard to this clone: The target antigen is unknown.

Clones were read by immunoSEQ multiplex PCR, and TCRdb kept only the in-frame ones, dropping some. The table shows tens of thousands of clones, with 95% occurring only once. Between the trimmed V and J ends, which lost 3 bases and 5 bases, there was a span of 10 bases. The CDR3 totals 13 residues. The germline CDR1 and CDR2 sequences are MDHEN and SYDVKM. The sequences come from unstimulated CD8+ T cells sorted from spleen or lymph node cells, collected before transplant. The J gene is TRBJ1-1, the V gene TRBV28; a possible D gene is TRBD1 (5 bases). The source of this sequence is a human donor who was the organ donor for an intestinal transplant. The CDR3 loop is CASSFAGVTEAFF. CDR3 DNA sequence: TGTGCCAGCAGTTTTGCGGGGGTGACTGAAGCTTTCTTT.